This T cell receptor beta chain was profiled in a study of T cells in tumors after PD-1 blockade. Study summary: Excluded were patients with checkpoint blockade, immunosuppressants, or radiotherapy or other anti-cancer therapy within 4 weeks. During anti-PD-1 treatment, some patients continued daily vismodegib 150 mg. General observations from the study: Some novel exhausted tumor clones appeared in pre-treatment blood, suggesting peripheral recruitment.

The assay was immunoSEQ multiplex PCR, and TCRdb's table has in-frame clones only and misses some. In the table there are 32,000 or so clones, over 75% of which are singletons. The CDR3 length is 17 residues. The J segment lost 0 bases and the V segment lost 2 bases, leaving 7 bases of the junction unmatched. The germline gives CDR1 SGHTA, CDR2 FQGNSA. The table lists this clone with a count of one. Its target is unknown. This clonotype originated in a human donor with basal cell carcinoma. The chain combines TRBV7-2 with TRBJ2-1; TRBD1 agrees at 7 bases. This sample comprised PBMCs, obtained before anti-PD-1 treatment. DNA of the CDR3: TGTGCCAGCAGCTTAAACTGGGCAGGGGGCTCCTACAATGAGCAGTTCTTC. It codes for CASSLNWAGGSYNEQFF.